A selection of T cell receptor beta chains follows, all from one sample in a study of cytomegalovirus exposure and HLA in healthy donors. The data were produced by immunoSEQ multiplex PCR, yet TCRdb's version contains in-frame clones alone and is incomplete. This sample carries around 120,000 clones, around 70% of them seen once, and the ten largest clones take around 4%. The sample was PBMCs. The receptor source for this set is a middle-aged woman in good health and CMV-seronegative. Both conserved end residues are part of each CDR3. The D gene is left open where the match is weak. Only some rows state a clone size, as once, few, many or a class for expanded clones.

>14|TRBV7-9|few|NA|TRBJ2-7
TGTGCCAGCAGCGACCAAACTCGGGTCGGCGAGCAGTACTTC
CASSDQTRVGEQYF
>16|TRBV12-5|NA|TRBD1|TRBJ1-5
TGTGCTAGTGGTTTGGTAAGGGGACAGGGGAATCAGCCCCAGCATTTT
CASGLVRGQGNQPQHF
>18|TRBV18|NA|NA|TRBJ2-2
TGTGCCAGCTCACCCCCGGGCGGGGTTCCCGGGAACACCGGGGAGCTGTTTTTT
CASSPPGGVPGNTGELFF
>15|TRBV4-3|NA|TRBD2|TRBJ2-5
TGCGCCAGCAGCCATACCGGACTAGCGGAAGAGACCCAGTACTTC
CASSHTGLAEETQYF
>13|TRBV7-2|few|NA|TRBJ1-5
TGTGCCAGCAGCAGCGGGGTTGCACGGCCCCAGCATTTT
CASSSGVARPQHF
>15|TRBV4-3|NA|TRBD2|TRBJ2-1
TGCGCCAGCAGCCAAGGACTAGCGGGGGACAATGAGCAGTTCTTC
CASSQGLAGDNEQFF
>14|TRBV30|few|NA|TRBJ2-5
TGTGCCTGGACTGGGGGGAGTGGGTTGGAGACCCAGTACTTC
CAWTGGSGLETQYF
>13|TRBV6-5|NA|NA|TRBJ2-2
TGTGCCAGCAGTTACGGTCCGGTAGGGGAGCTGTTTTTT
CASSYGPVGELFF
>15|TRBV7-2|NA|TRBD1|TRBJ2-5
TGTGCCAGCAGCTTACCTTCGGGACAGCAAGAGACCCAGTACTTC
CASSLPSGQQETQYF
>12|TRBV2|NA|NA|TRBJ2-5
TGTGCCAGCGGGGGGGCCGCAGAGACCCAGTACTTC
CASGGAAETQYF
>17|TRBV5-1|NA|NA|TRBJ2-2
TGCGCCAGCAGCTTGGAGGCGCGGGGGCGGGACACCGGGGAGCTGTTTTTT
CASSLEARGRDTGELFF
>16|TRBV7-9|few|NA|TRBJ2-1
TGTGCCAGCAGCTTAGTGGCGGGAAGGGGTAGCGATGAGCAGTTCTTC
CASSLVAGRGSDEQFF
>20|TRBV19|NA|TRBD1|TRBJ1-2
TGTGCCAGTAGTATAGATCCTCTGACAGGGGCCCCCACCGCCGCCTATGGCTACACCTTC
CASSIDPLTGAPTAAYGYTF
>16|TRBV6-6|NA|TRBD2|TRBJ2-2
TGTGCCACCGAAGGCGGGGGAAGGTCGGACACCGGGGAGCTGTTTTTT
CATEGGGRSDTGELFF
>12|TRBV30|NA|NA|TRBJ2-4
TGTGCCTGGATCACGGGTAAAAACATTCAGTACTTC
CAWITGKNIQYF